The T cell receptor beta chain described here comes from a study of blood T cell repertoires in COVID-19. Study overall: PBMCs, B-cell-depleted T cells, or T cells provided the cDNA or gDNA that made up the material.

This clone was observed once. Sequencing used immunoSEQ multiplex PCR; TCRdb keeps in-frame clones, though not all of them. Among fewer than 200,000 clones listed, approximately 73% were seen once. What was sequenced was peripheral blood. The sequence was collected from a woman older than 75 with acute or convalescent COVID-19.

The CDR3 here is CATSDNQGLSGYTF. For the CDR3, the DNA is TGTGCCACCAGTGACAATCAGGGGCTCTCTGGCTACACCTTC. This chain connects TRBV24-1 to TRBJ1-2; D may be TRBD1 (6 bases). V dropped 4 bases and J dropped 7 bases, with 15 bases sitting between them. The CDR3 is 14 residues long. CDR1 is KGHDR, CDR2 SFDVKD, per germline.